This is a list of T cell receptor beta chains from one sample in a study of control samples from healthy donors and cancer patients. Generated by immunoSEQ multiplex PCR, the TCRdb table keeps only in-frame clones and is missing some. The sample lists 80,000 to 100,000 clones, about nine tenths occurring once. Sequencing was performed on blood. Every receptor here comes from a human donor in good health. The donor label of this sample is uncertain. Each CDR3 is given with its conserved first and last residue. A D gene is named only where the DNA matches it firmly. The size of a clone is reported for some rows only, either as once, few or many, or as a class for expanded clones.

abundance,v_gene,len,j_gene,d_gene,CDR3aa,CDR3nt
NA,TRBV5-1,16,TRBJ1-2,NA,CASSLIAGGTDYGYTF,TGCGCCAGCAGCTTAATTGCCGGGGGCACTGACTATGGCTACACCTTC
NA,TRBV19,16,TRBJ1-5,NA,CASSKPFKGSYQPQHF,TGTGCCAGTAGTAAGCCTTTTAAGGGGAGTTATCAGCCCCAGCATTTT
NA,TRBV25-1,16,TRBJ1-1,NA,CASSRQGFRTNTEAFF,TGTGCCAGCAGTCGCCAGGGGTTTCGGACGAACACTGAAGCTTTCTTT
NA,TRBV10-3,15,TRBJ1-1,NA,CAISEDGGAGTEAFF,TGTGCCATCAGTGAGGACGGAGGGGCTGGCACTGAAGCTTTCTTT
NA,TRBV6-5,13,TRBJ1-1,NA,CASSYSLNTEAFF,TGTGCCAGCAGCTACTCTCTGAACACTGAAGCTTTCTTT
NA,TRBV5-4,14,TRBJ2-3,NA,CASSSPGRVDTQYF,TGTGCCAGCAGCTCCCCGGGCCGTGTAGACACGCAGTATTTT
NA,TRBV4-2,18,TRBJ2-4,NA,CASSQDPSLALAKNIQYF,TGTGCCAGCAGCCAAGACCCCTCGTTGGCCCTAGCCAAAAACATTCAGTACTTC
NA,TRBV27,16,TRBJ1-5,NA,CASSPSGQYSNQPQHF,TGTGCCAGCAGTCCCTCCGGACAGTACAGCAATCAGCCCCAGCATTTT
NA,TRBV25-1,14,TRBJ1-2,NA,CASSQAGPLYGYTF,TGTGCCAGCAGTCAAGCAGGACCCCTTTATGGCTACACCTTC
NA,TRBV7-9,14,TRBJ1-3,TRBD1,CASSLQGSGNTIYF,TGTGCCAGCAGTTTACAGGGGTCTGGAAACACCATATATTTT
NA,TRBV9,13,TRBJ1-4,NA,CASSPAGNEKLFF,TGTGCCAGCAGCCCAGCCGGGAATGAAAAACTGTTTTTT
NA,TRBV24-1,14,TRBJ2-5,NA,CATSDSGVGETQYF,TGTGCCACCAGTGATTCTGGGGTAGGAGAGACCCAGTACTTC
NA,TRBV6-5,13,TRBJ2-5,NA,CASILQGQETQYF,TGTGCCAGCATTCTACAAGGCCAAGAGACCCAGTACTTC
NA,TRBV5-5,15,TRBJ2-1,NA,CASSLEGNPYNEQFF,TGTGCCAGCAGCTTGGAGGGGAACCCCTACAATGAGCAGTTCTTC
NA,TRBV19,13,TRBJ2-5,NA,CASTREAGETQYF,TGTGCCAGTACCCGAGAGGCGGGAGAGACCCAGTACTTC
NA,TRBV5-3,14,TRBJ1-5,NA,CARSLKTGLQPQHF,TGTGCCAGAAGCTTAAAAACAGGGCTTCAGCCCCAGCATTTT
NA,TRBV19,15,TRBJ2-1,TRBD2,CASSMGGISYNEQFF,TGTGCCAGTAGTATGGGGGGGATCTCCTACAATGAGCAGTTCTTC
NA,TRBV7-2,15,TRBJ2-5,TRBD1,CASSQGQGVRETQYF,TGTGCCAGCAGCCAAGGACAGGGGGTCCGGGAGACCCAGTACTTC
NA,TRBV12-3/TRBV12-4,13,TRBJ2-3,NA,CASSFSLTDTQYF,TGTGCCAGCAGTTTTAGTTTGACAGATACGCAGTATTTT
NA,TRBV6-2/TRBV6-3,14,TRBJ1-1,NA,CASSSYRGGGEAFF,TGTGCCAGCAGTAGTTACCGAGGGGGAGGTGAAGCTTTCTTT
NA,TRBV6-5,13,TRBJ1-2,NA,CASTPGVDYGYTF,TGTGCCAGCACGCCAGGGGTCGACTATGGCTACACCTTC
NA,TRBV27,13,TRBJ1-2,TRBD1,CASSHGTGPGYTF,TGTGCCAGCAGTCATGGGACAGGGCCAGGCTACACCTTC
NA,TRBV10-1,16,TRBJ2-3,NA,CASSESSGGIADTQYF,TGCGCCAGCAGTGAGTCCTCTGGGGGTATTGCAGATACGCAGTATTTT
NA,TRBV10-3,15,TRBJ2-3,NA,CAISRDMRATDTQYF,TGTGCCATCAGCCGGGACATGCGGGCGACAGATACGCAGTATTTT
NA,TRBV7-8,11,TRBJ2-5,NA,CASSQGTPIDF,TGTGCCAGCAGCCAAGGAACACCCATCGACTTC
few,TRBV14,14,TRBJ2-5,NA,CASSQGARSETQYF,TGTGCCAGCAGCCAAGGGGCCCGATCGGAGACCCAGTACTTC
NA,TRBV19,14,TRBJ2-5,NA,CASSIGGGLETQYF,TGTGCCAGTAGTATAGGAGGGGGGCTAGAGACCCAGTACTTC
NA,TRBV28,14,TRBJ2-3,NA,CASRGGIRTDTQYF,TGTGCCAGCAGAGGGGGGATCCGCACAGATACGCAGTATTTT
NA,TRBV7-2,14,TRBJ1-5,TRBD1,CASSPSTGGQPQHF,TGTGCCAGCAGCCCCTCGACAGGGGGACAGCCCCAGCATTTT
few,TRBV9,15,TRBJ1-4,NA,CASSPSGTTNEKLFF,TGTGCCAGCAGCCCTTCAGGTACAACTAATGAAAAACTGTTTTTT
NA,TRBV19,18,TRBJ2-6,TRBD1,CASRTGIGFFLGANVLTF,TGTGCCAGTAGGACAGGGATCGGATTCTTTCTAGGGGCCAACGTCCTGACTTTC
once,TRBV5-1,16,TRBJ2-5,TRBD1,CASSLAVAGGEETQYF,TGCGCCAGCAGCTTGGCCGTGGCAGGGGGAGAAGAGACCCAGTACTTC
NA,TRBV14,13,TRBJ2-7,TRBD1,CASSDRAFDEQYF,TGTGCCAGCAGCGACAGGGCGTTCGACGAGCAGTACTTC
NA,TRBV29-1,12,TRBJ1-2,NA,CSVDWGSYGYTF,TGCAGCGTTGATTGGGGCAGCTATGGCTACACCTTC
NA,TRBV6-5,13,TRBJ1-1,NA,CATRQSLNTEAFF,TGTGCCACTCGGCAGAGTTTGAACACTGAAGCTTTCTTT
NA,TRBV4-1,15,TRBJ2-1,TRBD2,CASSQVSSTSGEQFF,TGCGCCAGCAGCCAAGTTTCTTCGACTAGCGGGGAGCAGTTCTTC
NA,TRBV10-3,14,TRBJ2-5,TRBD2,CAISESVAGATQYF,TGTGCCATCAGTGAGTCGGTAGCGGGGGCGACCCAGTACTTC
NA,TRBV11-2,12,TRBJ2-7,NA,CASAPKAYEQYF,TGTGCCAGCGCGCCCAAAGCCTACGAGCAGTACTTC
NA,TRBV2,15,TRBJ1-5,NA,CASSEASGIGQPQHF,TGTGCCAGCAGTGAAGCGTCGGGGATTGGGCAGCCCCAGCATTTT
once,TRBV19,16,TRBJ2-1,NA,CASSIGRRGPYNEQFF,TGTGCCAGTAGTATCGGTCGGCGGGGTCCCTACAATGAGCAGTTCTTC
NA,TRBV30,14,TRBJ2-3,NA,CAWSRPLPTDTQYF,TGTGCCTGGAGTCGACCGTTACCCACAGATACGCAGTATTTT